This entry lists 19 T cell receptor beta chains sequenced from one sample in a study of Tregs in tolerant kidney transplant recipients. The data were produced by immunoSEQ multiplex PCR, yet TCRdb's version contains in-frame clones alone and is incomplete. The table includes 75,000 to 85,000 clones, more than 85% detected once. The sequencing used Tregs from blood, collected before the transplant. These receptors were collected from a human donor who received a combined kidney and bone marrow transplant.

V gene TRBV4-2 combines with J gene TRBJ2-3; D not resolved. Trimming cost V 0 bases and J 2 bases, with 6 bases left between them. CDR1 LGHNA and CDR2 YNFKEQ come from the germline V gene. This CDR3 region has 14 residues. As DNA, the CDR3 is TGTGCCAGCAGCCAAGAGGCAGCCACAGATACGCAGTATTTT. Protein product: CASSQEAATDTQYF.

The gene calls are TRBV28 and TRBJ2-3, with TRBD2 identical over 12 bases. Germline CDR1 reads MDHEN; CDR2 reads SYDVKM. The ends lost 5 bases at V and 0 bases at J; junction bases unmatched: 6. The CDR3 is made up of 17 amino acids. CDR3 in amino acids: CASSTGLAGPSTDTQYF. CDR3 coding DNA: TGTGCCAGCAGTACGGGACTAGCGGGTCCTAGCACAGATACGCAGTATTTT.

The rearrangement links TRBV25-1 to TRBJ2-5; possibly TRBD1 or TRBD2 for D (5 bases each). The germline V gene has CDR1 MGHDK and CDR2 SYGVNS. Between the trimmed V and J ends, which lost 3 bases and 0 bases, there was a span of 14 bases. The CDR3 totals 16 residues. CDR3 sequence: CASSDPIGEYQETQYF. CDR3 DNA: TGTGCCAGCAGTGACCCGATAGGGGAGTACCAAGAGACCCAGTACTTC.

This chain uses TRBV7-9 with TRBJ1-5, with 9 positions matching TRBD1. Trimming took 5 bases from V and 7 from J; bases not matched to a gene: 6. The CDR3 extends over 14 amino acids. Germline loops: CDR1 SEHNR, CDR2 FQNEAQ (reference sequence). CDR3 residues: CASSRDRDDQPQHF. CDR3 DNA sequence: TGTGCCAGCAGCCGGGACAGGGATGACCAGCCCCAGCATTTT. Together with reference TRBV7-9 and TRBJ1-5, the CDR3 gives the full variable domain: DTGVSQNPRHKITKRGQNVTFRCDPISEHNRLYWYRQTLGQGPEFLTYFQNEAQLEKSRLLSDRFSAERPKGSFSTLEIQRTEQGDSAMYLCASSRDRDDQPQHFGDGTRLSIL.

DNA of the CDR3: TGCGCCAGCAGCCAAGTTCGGACTATATACAATGAGCAGTTCTTC. It codes for CASSQVRTIYNEQFF. The rearrangement links TRBV4-1 to TRBJ2-1; possible D gene TRBD2, 6 bases. Between the trimmed V and J ends, which lost 1 base and 4 bases, there was a span of 11 bases. The CDR3 contains 15 residues. The germline V gene has CDR1 MGHRA and CDR2 YSYEKL.

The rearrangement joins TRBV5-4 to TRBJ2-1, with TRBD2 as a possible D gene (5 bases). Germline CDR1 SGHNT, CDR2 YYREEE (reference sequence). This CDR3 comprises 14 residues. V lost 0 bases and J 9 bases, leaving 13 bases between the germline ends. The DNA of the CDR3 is TGTGCCAGCAGCTTGGAGTCATCCCTAGCTGAGCAGTTCTTC. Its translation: CASSLESSLAEQFF.

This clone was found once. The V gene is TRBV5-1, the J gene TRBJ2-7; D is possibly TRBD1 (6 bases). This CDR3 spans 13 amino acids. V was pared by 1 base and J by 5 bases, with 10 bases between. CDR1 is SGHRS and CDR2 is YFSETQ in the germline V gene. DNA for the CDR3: TGCGCCAGCAGCTTGTTACAGGGCAACGAGCAGTACTTC. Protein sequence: CASSLLQGNEQYF.

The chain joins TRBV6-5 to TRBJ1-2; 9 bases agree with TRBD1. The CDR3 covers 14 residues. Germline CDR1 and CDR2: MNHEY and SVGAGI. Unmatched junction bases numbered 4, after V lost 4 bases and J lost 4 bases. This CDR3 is CASSSPDRGYGYTF. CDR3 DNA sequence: TGTGCCAGCAGTTCCCCGGACAGGGGCTATGGCTACACCTTC.

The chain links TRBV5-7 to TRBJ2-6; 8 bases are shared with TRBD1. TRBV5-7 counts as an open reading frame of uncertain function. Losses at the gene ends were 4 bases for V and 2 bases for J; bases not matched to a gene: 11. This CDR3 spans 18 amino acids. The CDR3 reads CASSTGQGPFTGANVLTF. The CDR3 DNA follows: TGTGCCAGCAGCACCGGACAGGGTCCTTTTACTGGGGCCAACGTCCTGACTTTC.

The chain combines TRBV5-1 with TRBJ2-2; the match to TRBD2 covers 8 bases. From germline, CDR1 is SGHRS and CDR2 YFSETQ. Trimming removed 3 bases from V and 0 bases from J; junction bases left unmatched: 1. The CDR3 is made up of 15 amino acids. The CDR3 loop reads CASSSGGTNTGELFF. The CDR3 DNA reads TGCGCCAGCAGCTCGGGGGGGACGAACACCGGGGAGCTGTTTTTT. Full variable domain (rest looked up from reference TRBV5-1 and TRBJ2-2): KAGVTQTPRYLIKTRGQQVTLSCSPISGHRSVSWYQQTPGQGLQFLFEYFSETQRNKGNFPGRFSGRQFSNSRSEMNVSTLELGDSALYLCASSSGGTNTGELFFGEGSRLTVL.

This CDR3 is CASSSGQGPYNEQFF. The CDR3 DNA follows: TGCGCCAGCAGTTCCGGACAGGGACCCTACAATGAGCAGTTCTTC. The chain uses TRBV10-1 and TRBJ2-1, with 8 bases matching TRBD1. The CDR3 has 15 amino acids. The germline CDR1 and CDR2 sequences are WNHNN and SYGVQD (reference sequence). Trimming at V came to 5 bases and at J to 2 bases, leaving 5 bases not matched to a gene.

CDR3 sequence reads: CASSEGGNQPQHF. As DNA, the CDR3 is TGTGCCAGCAGCGAGGGCGGCAATCAGCCCCAGCATTTT. The genes are TRBV28 and TRBJ1-5, with D hard to call. This CDR3 comprises 13 residues. V was pared by 6 bases and J by 2 bases, with 8 bases between. Germline values: CDR1 MDHEN, CDR2 SYDVKM.

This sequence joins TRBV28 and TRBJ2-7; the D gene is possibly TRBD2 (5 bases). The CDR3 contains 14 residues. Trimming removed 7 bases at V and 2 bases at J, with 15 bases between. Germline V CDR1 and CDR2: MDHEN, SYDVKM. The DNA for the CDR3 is TGTGCCAGCACCAGCGGACGGAAAACCTACGAGCAGTACTTC. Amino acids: CASTSGRKTYEQYF.

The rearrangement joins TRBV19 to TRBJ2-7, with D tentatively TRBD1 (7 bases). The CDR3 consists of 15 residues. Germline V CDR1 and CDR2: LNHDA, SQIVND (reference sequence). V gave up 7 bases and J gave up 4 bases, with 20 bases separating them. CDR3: CASKSKAGGLYEQYF. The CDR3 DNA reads TGTGCCAGTAAGTCCAAGGCAGGGGGACTTTACGAGCAGTACTTC. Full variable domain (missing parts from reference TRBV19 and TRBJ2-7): DGGITQSPKYLFRKEGQNVTLSCEQNLNHDAMYWYRQDPGQGLRLIYYSQIVNDFQKGDIAEGYSVSREKKESFPLTVTSAQKNPTAFYLCASKSKAGGLYEQYFGPGTRLTVT.

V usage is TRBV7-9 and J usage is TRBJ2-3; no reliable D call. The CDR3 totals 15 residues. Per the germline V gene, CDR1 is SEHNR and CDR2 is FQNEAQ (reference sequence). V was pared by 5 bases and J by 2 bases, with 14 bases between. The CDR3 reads CASSPRSSPTDTQYF. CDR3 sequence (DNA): TGTGCCAGCAGCCCGAGGTCCAGCCCCACAGATACGCAGTATTTT.

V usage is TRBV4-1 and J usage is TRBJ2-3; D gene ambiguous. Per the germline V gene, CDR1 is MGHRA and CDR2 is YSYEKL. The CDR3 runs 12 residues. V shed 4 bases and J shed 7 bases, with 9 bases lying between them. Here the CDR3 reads CASSPSRNTQYF. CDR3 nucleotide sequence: TGCGCCAGCAGCCCCTCGAGAAATACGCAGTATTTT.

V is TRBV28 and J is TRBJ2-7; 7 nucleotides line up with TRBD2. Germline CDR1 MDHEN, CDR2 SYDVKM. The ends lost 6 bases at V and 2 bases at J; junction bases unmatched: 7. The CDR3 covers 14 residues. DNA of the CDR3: TGTGCCAGCAGCCAAACCCTAGCGGCCTACGAGCAGTACTTC. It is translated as CASSQTLAAYEQYF.

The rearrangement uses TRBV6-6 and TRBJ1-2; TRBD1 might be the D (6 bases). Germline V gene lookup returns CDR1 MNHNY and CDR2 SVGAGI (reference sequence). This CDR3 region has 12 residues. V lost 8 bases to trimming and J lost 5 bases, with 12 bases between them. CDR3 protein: CASGHREYGYTF. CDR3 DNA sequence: TGTGCCAGCGGCCACAGGGAGTATGGCTACACCTTC.

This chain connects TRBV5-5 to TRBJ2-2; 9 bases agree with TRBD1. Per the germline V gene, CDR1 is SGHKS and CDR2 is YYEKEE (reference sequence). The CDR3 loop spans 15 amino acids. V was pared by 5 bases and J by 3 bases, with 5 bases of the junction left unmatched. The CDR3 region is CASSLTGGYTGELFF. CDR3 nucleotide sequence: TGTGCCAGCAGTTTGACAGGGGGATACACCGGGGAGCTGTTTTTT.